This T cell receptor (beta chain) was retrieved from a study of control samples from healthy donors and cancer patients. Method: immunoSEQ multiplex PCR; TCRdb's copy keeps in-frame clones and lacks some. The data hold roughly 200,000 clones, with about 93% observed a single time. CDR3 length: 15 residues. V was shortened by 4 bases and J by 8 bases, with 18 bases between the two germline ends. Looked up from germline, CDR1 is SGHNT and CDR2 is YYREEE (reference sequence). The TCR originated in a man in his fifties in good health. Sequenced input: blood. The rearrangement joins TRBV5-4 to TRBJ1-4; D might be TRBD1 (5 bases). The CDR3 loop is CASSNAGSGQEKLFF. In DNA, the CDR3 is TGTGCCAGCAGCAACGCAGGGTCGGGCCAAGAAAAACTGTTTTTT.